This T cell receptor beta chain comes out of a study of OX40 agonist ivuxolimab in advanced cancers. Whole-study findings and limits: Some nonresponders likewise displayed low normalized T-cell clonal expansion.

Looked up from germline, CDR1 is LNHDA and CDR2 is SQIVND (reference sequence). The CDR3 length is 14 residues. Between the trimmed V and J ends, which lost 7 bases and 0 bases, there was a span of 13 bases. About this clone: The antigen is unknown.

TCRdb keeps only in-frame clones here, not all; method: immunoSEQ multiplex PCR. The sample lists 74,000 or so clones, approximately 85% seen once, with roughly 2.2% in the top ten. The chain employs TRBV19 and TRBJ2-7; possible D gene TRBD2, 7 bases. This sequence was found in an adult with an advanced solid tumor such as melanoma, head and neck, liver or kidney cancer. Material: CD4+ or CD8+ T cells sorted from blood, obtained in a trial of the OX40 agonist ivuxolimab. The CDR3 nucleotides read TGTGCCAGTAAGGGGGGGACCCACTCCTACGAGCAGTACTTC. The encoded protein is CASKGGTHSYEQYF.